Detailed here is one TCR beta chain. Produced via immunoSEQ multiplex PCR; TCRdb's table is partial and in-frame only. The table records some 330,000 clones, about nine tenths of them present only once. The germline V gene has CDR1 KGHSH and CDR2 LQKENI. V was trimmed by 11 bases and J by 6 bases, leaving 14 bases between them. The CDR3 spans 11 residues. This entry belongs to a study of cytomegalovirus exposure and HLA in healthy donors. This chain connects TRBV18 to TRBJ2-7; D is ambiguous. The sample comprised PBMCs. The source is a woman under 30 in good health and CMV-seronegative. CDR3 DNA: TGTGCCGTGGCGGCCGGTGGCGAGCAGTACTTC. It yields the protein CAVAAGGEQYF.